These 15 T cell receptor beta chains were all obtained from the same sample, sequenced in a study of blood T cell repertoires in COVID-19. Assay used: immunoSEQ multiplex PCR; TCRdb lists only in-frame clones, some missing. The sample holds roughly 230,000 clones, around nine tenths seen once. Material for sequencing was PBMCs or T cells enriched from blood (not recorded which). The receptors come from a man aged 30 to 45 in a cohort exposed to, infected with or recovered from COVID-19 (not recorded which).

The chain has TRBV2 and TRBJ1-1; 10 bases are a match to TRBD1. V lost 5 bases and J lost 0; bases outside the gene matches: 3. The CDR3 spans 15 residues. Germline loops: CDR1 SNHLY, CDR2 FYNNEI. The CDR3 sequence is CASSLGTGVNTEAFF. The CDR3 nucleotides read TGTGCCAGCAGTCTTGGGACAGGGGTGAACACTGAAGCTTTCTTT.

J is TRBJ1-5 and V is TRBV6-4; D is ambiguous. Germline loops: CDR1 MRHNA, CDR2 SNTAGT. The CDR3 spans 12 residues. The germline V and J ends were trimmed by 8 bases and 7 bases, with 12 bases remaining between them. The CDR3 bases are TGTGCCAGCGGGCCATCGGAACAGCCCCAGCATTTT. Translated: CASGPSEQPQHF.

The chain carries TRBV2 and TRBJ2-3; 11 positions agree with TRBD2. Germline loops: CDR1 SNHLY, CDR2 FYNNEI. Trimming at V came to 7 bases and at J to 5 bases, leaving 20 bases not matched to a gene. This CDR3 has 19 amino acids. Here the CDR3 DNA reads TGTGCCAGCACCCCGGGGAGACTAGCGGGACCCCGCGGGGGAGATACGCAGTATTTT. It codes for CASTPGRLAGPRGGDTQYF.

The sample holds one count of this clone. V usage is TRBV9 and J usage is TRBJ1-5; D is undetermined. There are 14 residues in the CDR3. From germline, CDR1 is SGDLS and CDR2 YYNGEE. V lost 0 bases, J lost 3 bases, and 7 bases lay in between. The CDR3 bases are TGTGCCAGCAGCGTAGGAGGGAACAATCAGCCCCAGCATTTT. Protein sequence: CASSVGGNNQPQHF.

Concerning this clone: This likely comes from a read error, as the CDR3 has no conserved phenylalanine or tryptophan at its end. The DNA is omitted, as the CDR3 cannot be located on it reliably, and the CDR3 follows TCRdb's listing. The chain combines TRBV21-1 with TRBJ1-1. TRBV21-1 is a pseudogene segment. The CDR3 is made up of 9 amino acids, end residues included. The CDR3 sequence is CASSRVRSP.

The V gene is TRBV7-8, the J gene TRBJ1-5, with D maybe TRBD1 (6 bases). V gave up 4 bases and J gave up 7 bases, with 14 bases separating them. Germline-derived CDR1 and CDR2 are SGHVS and FQNEAQ. CDR3 length: 14 residues. CDR3 region: CASSSIRGSQPQHF. The CDR3, as DNA: TGTGCCAGCAGCTCCATCAGGGGTAGCCAGCCCCAGCATTTT.

V is TRBV4-1 and J is TRBJ2-7, with 12 positions matching TRBD2. V trimming: 0 bases; J trimming: 10 bases; junction bases outside the gene matches: 10. The CDR3 is made up of 16 amino acids. Germline CDR1 and CDR2: MGHRA and YSYEKL. DNA of the CDR3: TGCGCCAGCAGCCAAGATTATGCGGCTAGCGGGAGGGAACAGTACTTC. This encodes CASSQDYAASGREQYF.

CDR3 loop: CASSYKQDNYGYTF. CDR3 in DNA: TGTGCCAGCAGTTACAAACAGGATAACTATGGCTACACCTTC. The rearrangement uses TRBV6-5 and TRBJ1-2, with D tentatively TRBD1 (5 bases). The CDR3 is 14 amino acids. CDR1 and CDR2 from the germline V gene are MNHEY and SVGAGI. Trimming took 2 bases from V and 1 from J, leaving 8 bases between them.

V and J are TRBV11-2 and TRBJ1-2; 9 bases line up with TRBD1. V shed 5 bases, J shed 0 bases, and the junction held 10 bases outside the gene matches. CDR3 size: 17 residues. CDR1 is SGHAT, CDR2 FQNNGV, per germline. CDR3: CASSLSGQGNPNYGYTF. The CDR3 DNA is TGTGCCAGCAGCCTATCGGGACAGGGTAACCCTAACTATGGCTACACCTTC.

The sample holds a few counts of this clone. This chain's CDR3 is CAVLQRGAGELFF. The CDR3 nucleotides are TGTGCCGTCCTTCAAAGGGGCGCCGGGGAGCTGTTTTTT. This chain links TRBV10-3 with TRBJ2-2; D is possibly TRBD1 (5 bases). CDR1 and CDR2 (germline): ENHRY, SYGVKD. The CDR3 contains 13 residues. V gave up 11 bases and J gave up 6 bases, with 16 bases separating them.

The rearrangement uses TRBV3-1 (or the pseudogene TRBV3-2) and TRBJ2-1, with 7 nucleotides matching TRBD2. The germline V gene has CDR1 LGHDT and CDR2 YNNKEL (reference sequence). The CDR3 extends over 12 amino acids. V lost 8 bases, J lost 9 bases, and 7 bases stayed unmatched. The DNA of the CDR3 is TGTGCCAGCGTATTAGGGGAGGGTGAGCAGTTCTTC. It is translated as CASVLGEGEQFF.

DNA of the CDR3: TGTGCCATCACCCCCCAAGACCTAGCTGAAGCTTTCTTT. This translates into CAITPQDLAEAFF. The chain is built from TRBV10-3 and TRBJ1-1; D is unclear. V was pared by 7 bases and J by 6 bases, with 15 bases between. The CDR3 sequence is 13 residues long. The germline CDR1 and CDR2 sequences are ENHRY and SYGVKD.

This sequence joins TRBV5-1 and TRBJ2-3, with TRBD1 matching over 7 bases. The germline CDR1 and CDR2 sequences are SGHRS and YFSETQ. The V and J ends lost 2 bases and 3 bases, in that order; junction bases with no gene match: 6. There are 15 residues in the CDR3. CDR3 sequence (DNA): TGCGCCAGCAGCTTTGGACAGGCACGTACAGATACGCAGTATTTT. Translating it yields CASSFGQARTDTQYF.

The chain combines TRBV7-2 with TRBJ1-4, with 7 positions matching TRBD1. Germline values: CDR1 SGHTA, CDR2 FQGNSA. The V gene end was trimmed by 5 bases and the J gene end by 7 bases; junction bases not matched to a gene: 10. This CDR3 is built from 15 residues. The CDR3 loop reads CASSQYRGLGEKLFF. The CDR3 bases are TGTGCCAGCAGCCAATACAGGGGATTGGGTGAAAAACTGTTTTTT.

This clone was counted a few times. This chain joins TRBV5-1 and TRBJ1-4; 7 bases map to TRBD1. This CDR3 contains 14 residues. V shed 1 base and J 8 bases; nucleotides not matched to a gene: 5. Per germline, CDR1 SGHRS and CDR2 YFSETQ. The CDR3 loop is CASSLMQGGEKLFF. CDR3 sequence (DNA): TGCGCCAGCAGCTTGATGCAGGGGGGAGAAAAACTGTTTTTT.